The sequence of this T cell receptor beta chain was determined in a study of identical twins. Each CDR3 protein is one row after TCRdb ran MiXCR on the 5' RACE reads. The table includes 500,000 to 550,000 distinct CDR3 sequences, 20% to 25% detected once. There are 14 residues in the CDR3. The ends were cut back, 0 bases at V and 5 bases at J, with 10 bases in the middle. Germline V gene data show CDR1 as ENHRY and CDR2 as SYGVKD. This clonotype was seen repeatedly, ten times or more. Its antigen is unknown. Study conclusions and caveats: Beta out-of-frame sequences displayed a weaker excess of sharing between twins. Cross-sectional statistical analysis, not tracking of the same donors, underpinned the conclusions.

The same data also went into a second study, on yellow fever vaccine responses in identical twins.

The receptor was isolated from a woman in her late teens or twenties in good health. The V call is TRBV10-3, the J call TRBJ1-1, with unresolved D. The sequenced sample consisted of CD4+ T cells sorted from blood. CDR3 region: CAISESGGRTEAFF. For the CDR3, the DNA is TGTGCCATCAGTGAGTCGGGAGGGCGAACTGAAGCTTTCTTT.